This TCR beta chain originates from a study of shared clonotypes between healthy human individuals. It was at deep level that the assay was run. In the authors' workflow: Filtering was not the same, since immunoSEQ gave junction-only sequences without quality scores. TCRdb's copy holds only in-frame clones and misses some; the assay was immunoSEQ multiplex PCR. That table gives V, J and clone size, and the DNA gave D and trimming. The data hold fewer than 600,000 clones, with around 77% observed a single time. The CDR3 contains 14 residues. Germline CDR1 and CDR2: SSHAT and FNYEAQ (reference sequence). On this clone itself: The target antigen is unknown. A junction boundary mismatches the germline segment, possibly from a read error.

General study points: An anticipated effect of sequencing depth on clonotype sharing among donors was recognized. Only blood samples were collected, and tissue repertoires likely differ.

J is TRBJ2-7 and V is TRBV7-7, with D possibly TRBD2 on 6 matching bases. This sequence was found in a woman aged 40 to 50 in good health. Some clones in this sample may be carry-over from other donors' samples. Sequencing was carried out using PBMCs. CDR3 DNA sequence: TGTGCTAGCAGCTTATCGGGGGTCGGCTACGAGCAGTACTTC. Translating gives CASSLSGVGYEQYF.